This TCR beta chain is from a study of blood T cell repertoires in COVID-19 (dated by TCRdb to 2020 to 2021). Regarding the complete study: The collaborator samples originated in the United States, Italy and Spain and spanned the acute and convalescent phases of COVID-19. The prospective study material was composed of cDNA or gDNA derived from T cells, B-cell-depleted T cells, or PBMCs. The dataset comprised deeply sampled blood TCRbeta repertoires from subjects exposed to, actively infected with, or recovered from COVID-19. The repertoires were released in a freely available public database intended as a resource for research on the immune response to SARS-CoV-2. Samples came from the ongoing ImmuneRACE study (first 160 participants) plus 1,254 subjects from 6 global collaborators. Sample metadata almost always included a de-identified subject ID, COVID-19 status, age in years and sex. Where HLA class I and class II types were available, the types were taken from metadata supplied by the sample provider, not from assay-based typing. Overall study results and their limits: The amount of clinical and demographic metadata varied by source and participant and was provided uncurated.

In Seattle, one collaborating source enrolled patients while the infection was active and tracked those patients longitudinally over the course of disease. Whole blood was collected in K2EDTA tubes by collaborating institutions according to the institutions' own protocols. For TCRbeta analysis, collaborators shipped samples in one of three forms: frozen whole blood, isolated PBMCs, or DNA extracted from either of those sample types. This clone appeared a few times. No antigen is known for it. No base quality values were provided; no much bigger clone lies one nucleotide off. TCRbeta CDR3 regions were amplified from genomic DNA using the immunoSEQ Assay, a bias-controlled multiplex PCR. The study's processing was this. Within the assay, amplification of reference gene primers was used to estimate how many nucleated cells each sample contained. To quantify the absolute abundance of each unique TCRbeta CDR3 rearrangement, sequence reads were collapsed and filtered. For each sample, productive Simpson clonality was calculated as the square root of Simpson's diversity index across productive rearrangements. The clones in this table, taken by TCRdb from immuneACCESS, are in-frame only. Not every clone is retained; where verified, under half of the shortfall comes from an unresolved V gene, and the cause of the rest is unknown. D and trimming were read from the DNA, whereas the V and J calls and clone size are those reported in that table. This sample holds 70,000 or so clones; roughly four fifths were observed only once. The top ten hold 14% to 15% of the sample.

The germline V and J ends show losses of 7 bases and 9 bases respectively, and no gene match explains 10 bases of the junction. The CDR3 runs 13 amino acids, cysteine and phenylalanine included. The entry retains the CDR3 DNA only, 39 bases that are in frame from base 1. The CDR1 and CDR2 encoded by the germline V gene are MDHEN and SYDVKM. This TCR was sampled from a man aged 55 to 69 with COVID-19, enrolled during active disease. Material: peripheral blood. Recombination joined TRBV28 with TRBJ1-2; 8 junctional bases match TRBD1. The CDR3: CASTLGTGMSYTF. The bases read TGTGCCAGCACCTTGGGGACAGGAATGAGCTACACCTTC.